This T cell receptor (beta chain) was sequenced in a study of Ad26.COV2.S vaccination and SARS-CoV-2 variants. As for the study in general: Administration of Ad26.COV2.S was intramuscular, either once or twice 56 days apart.

Losses at the gene ends were 1 base for V and 0 bases for J; bases not matched to a gene: 11. CDR3 length: 18 amino acids. Germline values: CDR1 SGHNT, CDR2 YYREEE (reference sequence). Noted treatment: 15 to 20 received Ad26.COV2.S at low or high dose, single or two shots; several received placebo; per-sample allocation not given. On day 63 after the first injection, vaccine and placebo recipients gave samples. Some clones are missing from TCRdb's copy, which holds only in-frame ones; the method was immunoSEQ multiplex PCR. This table holds roughly 680,000 clones, roughly 90% found once. Findings of the study overall: Breadth of non-spike TCRs did not differ between vaccinees and placebo recipients. Vaccine recipients posted higher spike-specific TCR breadth than their placebo counterparts.

Remarks on this clone: What it binds is not known.

This sample comprised peripheral blood, obtained in a trial of Ad26.COV2.S vaccine versus placebo. The sequence was obtained from a person aged 18 to 59 who received the Ad26.COV2.S COVID-19 vaccine or a placebo. The chain joins TRBV5-4 to TRBJ2-3; the match to TRBD1 covers 7 bases. DNA for the CDR3: TGTGCCAGCAGCTTGAAACTCACAGGGGACCCTAGCACAGATACGCAGTATTTT. Protein sequence: CASSLKLTGDPSTDTQYF. The full variable domain, its missing parts supplied by reference TRBV5-4 and TRBJ2-3, is ETGVTQSPTHLIKTRGQQVTLRCSSQSGHNTVSWYQQALGQGPQFIFQYYREEENGRGNFPPRFSGLQFPNYSSELNVNALELDDSALYLCASSLKLTGDPSTDTQYFGPGTRLTVL.